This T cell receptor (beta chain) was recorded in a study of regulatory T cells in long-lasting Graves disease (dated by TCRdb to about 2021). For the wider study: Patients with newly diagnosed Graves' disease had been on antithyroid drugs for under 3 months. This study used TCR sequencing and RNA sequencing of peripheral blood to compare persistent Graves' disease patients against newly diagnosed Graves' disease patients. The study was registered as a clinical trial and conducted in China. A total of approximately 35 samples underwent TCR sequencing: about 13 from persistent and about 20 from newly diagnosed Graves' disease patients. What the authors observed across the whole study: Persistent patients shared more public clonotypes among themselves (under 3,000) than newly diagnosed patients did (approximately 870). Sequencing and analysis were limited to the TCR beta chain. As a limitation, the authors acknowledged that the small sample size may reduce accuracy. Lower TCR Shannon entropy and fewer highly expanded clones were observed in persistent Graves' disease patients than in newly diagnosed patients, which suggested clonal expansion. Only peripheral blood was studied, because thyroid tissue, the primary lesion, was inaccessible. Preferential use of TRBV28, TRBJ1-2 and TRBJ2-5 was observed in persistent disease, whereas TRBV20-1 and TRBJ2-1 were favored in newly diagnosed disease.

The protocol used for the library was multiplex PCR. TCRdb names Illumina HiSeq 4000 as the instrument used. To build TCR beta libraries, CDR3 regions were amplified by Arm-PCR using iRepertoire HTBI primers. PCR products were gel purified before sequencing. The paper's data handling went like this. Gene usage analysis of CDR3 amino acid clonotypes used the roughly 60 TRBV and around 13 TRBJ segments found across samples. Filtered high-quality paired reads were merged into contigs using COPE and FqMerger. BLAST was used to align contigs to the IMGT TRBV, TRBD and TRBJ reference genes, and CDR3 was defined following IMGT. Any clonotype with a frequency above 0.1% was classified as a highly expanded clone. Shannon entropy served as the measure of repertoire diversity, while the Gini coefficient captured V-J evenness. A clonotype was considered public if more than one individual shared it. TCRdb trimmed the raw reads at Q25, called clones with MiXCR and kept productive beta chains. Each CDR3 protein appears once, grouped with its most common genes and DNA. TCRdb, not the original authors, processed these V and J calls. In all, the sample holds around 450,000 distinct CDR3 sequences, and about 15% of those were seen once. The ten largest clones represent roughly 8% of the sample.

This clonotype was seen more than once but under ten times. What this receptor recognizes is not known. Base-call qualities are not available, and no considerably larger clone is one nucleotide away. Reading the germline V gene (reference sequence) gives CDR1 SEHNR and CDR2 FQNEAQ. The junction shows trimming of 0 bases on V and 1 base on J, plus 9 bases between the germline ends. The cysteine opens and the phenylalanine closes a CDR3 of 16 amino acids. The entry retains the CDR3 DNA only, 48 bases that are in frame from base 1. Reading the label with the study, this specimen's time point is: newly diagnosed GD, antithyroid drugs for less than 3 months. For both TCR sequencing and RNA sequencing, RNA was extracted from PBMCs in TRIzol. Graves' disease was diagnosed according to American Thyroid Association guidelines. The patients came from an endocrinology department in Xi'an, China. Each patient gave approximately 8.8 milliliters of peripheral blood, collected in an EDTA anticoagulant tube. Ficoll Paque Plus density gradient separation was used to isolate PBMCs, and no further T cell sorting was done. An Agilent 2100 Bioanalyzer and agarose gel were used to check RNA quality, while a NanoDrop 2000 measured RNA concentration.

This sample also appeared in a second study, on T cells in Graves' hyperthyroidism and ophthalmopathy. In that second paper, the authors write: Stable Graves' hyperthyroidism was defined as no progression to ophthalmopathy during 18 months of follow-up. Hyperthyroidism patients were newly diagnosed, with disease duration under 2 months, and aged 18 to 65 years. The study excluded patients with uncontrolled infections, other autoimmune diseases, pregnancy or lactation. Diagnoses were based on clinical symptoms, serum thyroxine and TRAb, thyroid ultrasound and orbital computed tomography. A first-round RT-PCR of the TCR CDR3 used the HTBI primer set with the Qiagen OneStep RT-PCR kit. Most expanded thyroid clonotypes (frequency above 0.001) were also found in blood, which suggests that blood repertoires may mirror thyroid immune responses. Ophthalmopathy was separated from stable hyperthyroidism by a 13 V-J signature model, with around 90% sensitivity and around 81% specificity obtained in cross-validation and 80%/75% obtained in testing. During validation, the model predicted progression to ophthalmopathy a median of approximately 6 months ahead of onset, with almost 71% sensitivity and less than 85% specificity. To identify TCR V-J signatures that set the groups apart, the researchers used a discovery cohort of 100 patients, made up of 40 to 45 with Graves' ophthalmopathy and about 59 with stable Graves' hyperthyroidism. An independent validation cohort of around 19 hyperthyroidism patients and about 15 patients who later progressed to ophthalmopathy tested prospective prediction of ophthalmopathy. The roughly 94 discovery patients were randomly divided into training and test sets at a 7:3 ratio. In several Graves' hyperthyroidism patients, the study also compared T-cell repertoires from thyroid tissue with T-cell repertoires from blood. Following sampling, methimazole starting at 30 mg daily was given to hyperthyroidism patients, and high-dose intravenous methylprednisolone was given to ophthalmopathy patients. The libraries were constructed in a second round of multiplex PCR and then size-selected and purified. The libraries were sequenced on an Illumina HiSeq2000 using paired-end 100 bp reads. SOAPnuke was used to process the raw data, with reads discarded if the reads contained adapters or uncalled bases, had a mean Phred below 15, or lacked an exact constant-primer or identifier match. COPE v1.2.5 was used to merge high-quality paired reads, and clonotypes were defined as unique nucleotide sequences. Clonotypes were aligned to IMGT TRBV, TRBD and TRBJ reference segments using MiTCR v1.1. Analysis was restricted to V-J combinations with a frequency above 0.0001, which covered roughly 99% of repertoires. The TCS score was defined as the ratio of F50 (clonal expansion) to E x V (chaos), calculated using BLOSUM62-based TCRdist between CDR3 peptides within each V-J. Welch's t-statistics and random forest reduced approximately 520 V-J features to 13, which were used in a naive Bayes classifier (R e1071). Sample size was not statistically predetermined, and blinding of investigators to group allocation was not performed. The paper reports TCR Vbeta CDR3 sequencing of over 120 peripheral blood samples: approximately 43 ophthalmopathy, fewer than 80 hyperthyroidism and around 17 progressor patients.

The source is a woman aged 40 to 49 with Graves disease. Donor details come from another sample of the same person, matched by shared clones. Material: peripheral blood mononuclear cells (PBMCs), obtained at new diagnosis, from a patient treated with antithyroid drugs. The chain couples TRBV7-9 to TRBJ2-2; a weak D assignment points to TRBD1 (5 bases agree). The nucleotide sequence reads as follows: TGTGCCAGCAGCTTAGCCCGGACAAAGAACACCGGGGAGCTGTTTTTT. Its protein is CASSLARTKNTGELFF.